This entry is about one T cell receptor beta chain. This sample is drawn from a study of T-cell reconstitution after alpha-beta-depleted transplantation in children. As it was prepared, the TCRbeta library received unique molecular identifiers. TCRdb recomputed calls from the PCR reads with MiXCR, one row per CDR3 protein. The sample has around 600,000 distinct CDR3 sequences; 15% to 20% are singletons. Trimming took 5 bases from V and 7 from J, leaving 12 bases between them. Germline-derived CDR1 and CDR2 are SGHTA and FQGNSA. The CDR3 loop spans 13 amino acids. The origin of this receptor is a human donor who donated a stem cell graft to a child with acute myeloid leukemia. The specimen was PBMCs from the stem cell graft donor, collected from the stem cell graft. The chain uses TRBV7-2 and TRBJ2-1, with no clear D. The CDR3 region is CASSLFQVNEQFF. CDR3 DNA: TGTGCCAGCAGCCTCTTTCAGGTTAATGAGCAGTTCTTC. The full variable domain, in which reference TRBV7-2 and TRBJ2-1 provide the parts outside the CDR3, is GAGVSQSPSNKVTEKGKDVELRCDPISGHTALYWYRQSLGQGLEFLIYFQGNSAPDKSGLPSDRFSAERTGGSVSTLTIQRTQQEDSAVYLCASSLFQVNEQFFGPGTRLTVL.